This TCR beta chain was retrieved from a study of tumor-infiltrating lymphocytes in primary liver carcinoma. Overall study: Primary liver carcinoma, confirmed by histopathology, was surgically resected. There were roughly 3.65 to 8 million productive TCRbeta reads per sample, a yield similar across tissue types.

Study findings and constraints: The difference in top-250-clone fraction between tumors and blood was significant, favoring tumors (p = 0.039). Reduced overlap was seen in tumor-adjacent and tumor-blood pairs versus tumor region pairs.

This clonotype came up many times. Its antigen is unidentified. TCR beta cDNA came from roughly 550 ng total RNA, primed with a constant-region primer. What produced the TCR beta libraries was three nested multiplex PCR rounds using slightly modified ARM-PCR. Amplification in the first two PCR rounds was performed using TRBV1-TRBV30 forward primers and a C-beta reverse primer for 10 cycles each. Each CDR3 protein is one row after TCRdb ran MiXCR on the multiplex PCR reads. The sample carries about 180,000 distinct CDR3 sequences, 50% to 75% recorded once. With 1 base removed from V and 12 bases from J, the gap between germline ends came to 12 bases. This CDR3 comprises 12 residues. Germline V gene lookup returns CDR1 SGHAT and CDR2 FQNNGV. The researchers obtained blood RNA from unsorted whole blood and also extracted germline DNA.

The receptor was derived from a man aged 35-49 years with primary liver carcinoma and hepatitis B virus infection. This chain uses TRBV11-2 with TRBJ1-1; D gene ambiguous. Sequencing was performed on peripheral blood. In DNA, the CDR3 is TGTGCCAGCAGCTTAGTGGGAGTCGAAACTTTCTTT. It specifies CASSLVGVETFF.